This T cell receptor beta chain derives from a study of T cells in Graves' hyperthyroidism and ophthalmopathy. V gave up 11 bases and J gave up 2 bases; unmatched junction bases: 5. From germline, CDR1 is MDHEN and CDR2 SYDVKM. The CDR3 is made up of 13 amino acids. RNA transcripts were the template for amplifying TCR beta CDR3 regions. During a first-round RT-PCR of the TCR CDR3, the HTBI primer set was used. TCRdb ran MiXCR on the multiplex PCR reads and lists one entry per CDR3 protein. The sample contains 600,000 to 900,000 distinct CDR3 sequences, around 15% of which appear only once. This clonotype was seen repeatedly, ten times or more.

The sample was blood. The source of this sequence is a young man with Graves' hyperthyroidism. This chain joins TRBV28 and TRBJ1-2; 10 nucleotides match TRBD1. The CDR3 is CAARQGANYGYTF. In DNA, the CDR3 is TGTGCCGCCCGACAGGGGGCAAACTATGGCTACACCTTC.